This T cell receptor beta chain is from a study of blood T cell repertoires in COVID-19. Study as a whole: The analysed material was cDNA or gDNA that came from T cells, B-cell-depleted T cells, or PBMCs.

V shed 5 bases, J shed 0 bases, and the junction held 4 bases outside the gene matches. The CDR3 is 15 residues long. Germline V gene sequence: CDR1 SGHTA, CDR2 FQGTGA. Generated by immunoSEQ multiplex PCR, the TCRdb table keeps only in-frame clones and is missing some. The sample has more than 110,000 clones; about 84% are singletons. This clone showed up just a few times. The chain joins TRBV7-3 to TRBJ2-1; 7 bases agree with TRBD2. The sequence was collected from a human donor in a cohort sampled during active COVID-19. The sample comprised peripheral blood. CDR3 coding DNA: TGTGCCAGCAGCCCGCGGGGGACCTCCTACAATGAGCAGTTCTTC. Its protein product is CASSPRGTSYNEQFF.